The present T cell receptor beta chain was sequenced within a study of Ad26.COV2.S vaccination and SARS-CoV-2 variants. This clone has a handful of counts. The CDR3 is 15 amino acids. Per the germline V gene, CDR1 is SGDLS and CDR2 is YYNGEE. V lost 2 bases and J lost 2; bases outside the gene matches: 5. Treatment reported: some 20 received Ad26.COV2.S at low or high dose, single or two shots; about 5 received placebo; per-sample allocation not given. Specimen acquisition occurred on day 63 following the initial vaccine or placebo injection. Sequencing was performed with immunoSEQ multiplex PCR; in TCRdb, only in-frame clones are kept and a portion is missing. This table has around 340,000 clones, 88% appearing once.

This TCR was sampled from a person aged 18-65 years who received the Ad26.COV2.S COVID-19 vaccine or a placebo. The sample here was peripheral blood, taken in a trial of Ad26.COV2.S vaccine versus placebo. V is TRBV9 and J is TRBJ2-5; 8 bases are a match to TRBD2. The CDR3 loop reads CASSVRTSHQETQYF. The CDR3 nucleotides read TGTGCCAGCAGCGTCCGGACTAGCCATCAAGAGACCCAGTACTTC.